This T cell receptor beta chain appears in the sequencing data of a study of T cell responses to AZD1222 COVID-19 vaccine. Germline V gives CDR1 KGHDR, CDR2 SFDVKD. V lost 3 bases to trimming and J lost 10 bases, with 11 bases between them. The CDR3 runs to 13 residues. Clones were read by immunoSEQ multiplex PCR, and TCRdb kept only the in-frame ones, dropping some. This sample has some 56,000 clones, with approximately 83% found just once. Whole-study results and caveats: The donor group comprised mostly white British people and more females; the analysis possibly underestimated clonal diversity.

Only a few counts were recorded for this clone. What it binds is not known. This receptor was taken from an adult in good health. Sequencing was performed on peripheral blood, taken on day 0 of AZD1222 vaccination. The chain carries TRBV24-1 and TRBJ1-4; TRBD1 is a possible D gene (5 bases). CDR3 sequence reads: CATSDLQEGKLFF. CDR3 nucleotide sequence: TGTGCCACCAGTGATCTACAGGAGGGAAAACTGTTTTTT.